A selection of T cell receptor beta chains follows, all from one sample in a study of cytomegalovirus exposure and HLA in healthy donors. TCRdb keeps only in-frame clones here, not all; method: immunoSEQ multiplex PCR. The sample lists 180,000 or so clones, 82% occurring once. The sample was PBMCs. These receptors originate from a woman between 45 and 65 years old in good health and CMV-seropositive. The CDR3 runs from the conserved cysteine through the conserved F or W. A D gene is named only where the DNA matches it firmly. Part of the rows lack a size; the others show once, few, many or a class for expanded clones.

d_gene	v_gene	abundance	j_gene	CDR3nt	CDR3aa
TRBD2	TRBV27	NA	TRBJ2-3	TGTGCCAGCAGTTTAGAAAGCGGGACGGCTAGCCAGTATAATACGCAGTATTTT	CASSLESGTASQYNTQYF
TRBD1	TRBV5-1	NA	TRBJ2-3	TGCGCCAGCAGCTCAGGGGGACAGAGCACAGATACGCAGTATTTT	CASSSGGQSTDTQYF
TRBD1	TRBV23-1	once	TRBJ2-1	TGCGCCAGCAGTCTATCAGGACAGGCTAAAGTGAACAATGAGCAGTTCTTC	CASSLSGQAKVNNEQFF
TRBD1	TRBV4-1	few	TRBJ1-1	TGCGCCAGCACCCCGTCAGAGGGGGCGAGGACTGAAGCTTTCTTT	CASTPSEGARTEAFF
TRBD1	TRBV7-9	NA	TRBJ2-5	TGTGCCAGCAGCCCCCGGACAGGGGAAGAGACCCAGTACTTC	CASSPRTGEETQYF
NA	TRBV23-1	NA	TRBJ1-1	TGCGCCAGCAGTCAATGCCAGAGACACCTCATGAACACTGAAGCTTTCTTT	CASSQCQRHLMNTEAFF
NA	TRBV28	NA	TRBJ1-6	TGTGCCACCACGAAAGGGGTCTCCTATAATTCACCCCTCCACTTT	CATTKGVSYNSPLHF
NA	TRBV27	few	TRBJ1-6	TGTGCCAGCACCTCCGCTGCGGTATGGGATTCACCCCTCCACTTT	CASTSAAVWDSPLHF
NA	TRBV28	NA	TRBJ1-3	TGTGCCAGCAGTAGCGGAGGGCCTGGAAACACCATATATTTT	CASSSGGPGNTIYF
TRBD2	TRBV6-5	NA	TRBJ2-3	TGTGCCAGCAGTTTAGCGGGGGGGCACGCAGATACGCAGTATTTT	CASSLAGGHADTQYF
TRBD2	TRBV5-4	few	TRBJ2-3	TGTGCCAGCAGCTTAAGACTAGCGGGGGGGACGGATACGCAGTATTTT	CASSLRLAGGTDTQYF
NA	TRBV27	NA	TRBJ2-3	TGTGCCAGCAGTTCCGACCCTGGCCGCCTAGGAGATACGCAGTATTTT	CASSSDPGRLGDTQYF
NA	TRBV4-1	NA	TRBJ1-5	TGCGCCAGCAGCCTATCAGGGGATCAGCTCCAGCATTTT	CASSLSGDQLQHF
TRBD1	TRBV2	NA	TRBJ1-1	TGTGCCAGCAGGGAACAGGGGGCTGACACTGAAGCTTTCTTT	CASREQGADTEAFF
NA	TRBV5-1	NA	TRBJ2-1	TGCGCCAGCAGCACGGGACAAAAAGACAATGAGCAGTTCTTC	CASSTGQKDNEQFF
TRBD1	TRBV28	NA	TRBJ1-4	TGTGCCAGCAGCTTACAGGGGGCGACGAATGAAAAACTGTTTTTT	CASSLQGATNEKLFF
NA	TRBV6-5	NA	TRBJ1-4	TGTGCCAGCAGTTACGGTACAGGGTCTAATGAAAAACTGTTTTTT	CASSYGTGSNEKLFF
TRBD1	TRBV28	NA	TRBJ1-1	TGTGCCAGCGGAATACCTAACAGGGGCTTGAACACTGAAGCTTTCTTT	CASGIPNRGLNTEAFF
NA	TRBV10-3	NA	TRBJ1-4	TGTGCCATCAGTGAGGCCAACTCACTGTTTTTT	CAISEANSLFF
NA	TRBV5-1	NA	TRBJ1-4	TGCGCCAGCAGCTTGACACCTAATGAAAAACTGTTTTTT	CASSLTPNEKLFF
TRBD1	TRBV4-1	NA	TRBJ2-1	TGCGCCAGCAGCCAAGATCCCCCCGGGCAGGGGGCTTACAATGAGCAGTTCTTC	CASSQDPPGQGAYNEQFF
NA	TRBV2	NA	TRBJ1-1	TGTGCCAGCAGTGAACTGGGGGCCACTGAAGCTTTCTTT	CASSELGATEAFF
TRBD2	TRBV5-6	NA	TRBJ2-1	TGTGCCAGCACGCCCCATAGCGGGAGGGCCGGAATTGAGCAGTTCTTC	CASTPHSGRAGIEQFF
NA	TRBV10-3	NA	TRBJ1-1	TGTGCCATCAGTGAGTCGGGAGAGGCTGAAGCTTTCTTT	CAISESGEAEAFF